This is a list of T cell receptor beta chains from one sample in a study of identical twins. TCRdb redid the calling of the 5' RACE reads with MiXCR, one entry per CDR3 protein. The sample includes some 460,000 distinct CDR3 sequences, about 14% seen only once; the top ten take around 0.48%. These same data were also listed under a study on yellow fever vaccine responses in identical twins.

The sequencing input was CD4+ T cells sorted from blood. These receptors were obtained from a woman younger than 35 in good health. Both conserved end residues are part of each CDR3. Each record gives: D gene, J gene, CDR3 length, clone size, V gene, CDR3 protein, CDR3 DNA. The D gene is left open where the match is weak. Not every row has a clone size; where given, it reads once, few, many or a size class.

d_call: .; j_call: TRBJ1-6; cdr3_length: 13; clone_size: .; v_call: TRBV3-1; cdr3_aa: CASSPLGRSPLHF; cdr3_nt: TGTGCCAGCAGCCCACTTGGGAGGTCACCCCTCCACTTT
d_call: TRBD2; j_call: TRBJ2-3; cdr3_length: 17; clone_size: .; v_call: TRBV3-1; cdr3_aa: CASSHPRAGGLTDTQYF; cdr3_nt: TGTGCCAGCAGCCACCCCAGAGCGGGGGGGCTTACAGATACGCAGTATTTT
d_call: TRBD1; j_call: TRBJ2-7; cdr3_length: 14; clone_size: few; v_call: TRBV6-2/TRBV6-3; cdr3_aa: CASIDPGQGNEQYF; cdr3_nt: TGTGCCAGCATCGACCCGGGACAGGGGAACGAGCAGTACTTC
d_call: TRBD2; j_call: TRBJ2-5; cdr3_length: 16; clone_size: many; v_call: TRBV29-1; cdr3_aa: CSVDGTSPPYQETQYF; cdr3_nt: TGCAGCGTTGATGGGACTAGCCCACCGTACCAAGAGACCCAGTACTTC
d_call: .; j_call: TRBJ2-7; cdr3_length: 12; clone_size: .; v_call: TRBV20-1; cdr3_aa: CSPESPAYEQYF; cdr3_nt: TGCAGCCCCGAGAGCCCCGCCTACGAGCAGTACTTC
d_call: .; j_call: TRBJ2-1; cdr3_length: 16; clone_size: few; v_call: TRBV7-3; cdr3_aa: CASSLVGTSRGGEQFF; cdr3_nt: TGTGCCAGCAGCCTTGTGGGTACTAGCAGGGGTGGTGAGCAGTTCTTC
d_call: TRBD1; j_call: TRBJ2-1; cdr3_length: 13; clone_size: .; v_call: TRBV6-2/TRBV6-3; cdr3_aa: CASAQTQGTGGFF; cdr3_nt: TGTGCCAGCGCACAAACCCAAGGGACAGGGGGATTCTTC
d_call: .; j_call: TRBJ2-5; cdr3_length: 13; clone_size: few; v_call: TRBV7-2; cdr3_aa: CASSYLGSETQYF; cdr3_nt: TGTGCCAGCAGCTACCTGGGCTCTGAGACCCAGTACTTC
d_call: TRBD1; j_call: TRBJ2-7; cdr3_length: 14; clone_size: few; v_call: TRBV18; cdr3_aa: CASSPPGQTYEQYF; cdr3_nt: TGTGCCAGCTCACCACCGGGACAGACCTACGAGCAGTACTTC
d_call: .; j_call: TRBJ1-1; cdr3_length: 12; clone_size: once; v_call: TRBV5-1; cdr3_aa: CASSPNRERAFF; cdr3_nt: TGCGCCAGCAGCCCAAATCGGGAGAGGGCTTTCTTT
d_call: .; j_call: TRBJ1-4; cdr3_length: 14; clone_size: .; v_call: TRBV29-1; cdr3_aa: CSVVSSRGGEKLFF; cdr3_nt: TGCAGCGTTGTAAGCAGCAGGGGAGGTGAAAAACTGTTTTTT
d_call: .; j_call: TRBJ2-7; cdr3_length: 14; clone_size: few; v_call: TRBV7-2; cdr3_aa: CASSRVGEIYEQYF; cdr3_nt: TGTGCCAGCAGTCGCGTGGGGGAAATCTACGAGCAGTACTTC
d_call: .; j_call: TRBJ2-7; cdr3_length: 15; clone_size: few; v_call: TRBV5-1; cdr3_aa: CASSPGGGVIYEQYF; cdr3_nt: TGCGCCAGCAGCCCGGGGGGCGGTGTCATCTACGAGCAGTACTTC
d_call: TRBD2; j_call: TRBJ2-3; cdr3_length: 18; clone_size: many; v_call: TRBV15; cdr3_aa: CATSRDRSSGGPYDTQYF; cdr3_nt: TGTGCCACCAGCAGAGATAGGTCTAGCGGGGGGCCGTATGATACGCAGTATTTT
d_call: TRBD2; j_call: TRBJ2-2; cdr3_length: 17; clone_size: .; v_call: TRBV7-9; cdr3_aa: CASRTLAGATNTGELFF; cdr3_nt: TGTGCCAGCAGAACTCTAGCGGGGGCCACGAACACCGGGGAGCTGTTTTTT
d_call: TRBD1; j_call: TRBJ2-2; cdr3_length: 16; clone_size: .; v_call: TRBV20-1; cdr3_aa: CSAQDRAKVGTGELFF; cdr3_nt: TGCAGTGCCCAGGACAGGGCAAAAGTGGGCACCGGGGAGCTGTTTTTT